This T cell receptor beta chain was sequenced during a study of T cells in Graves' hyperthyroidism and ophthalmopathy. Concerning this clonotype itself: What it recognizes is unknown.

Study-wide results and caveats: A model built on 13 V-J features separated ophthalmopathy from stable hyperthyroidism. The model forecast ophthalmopathy, anticipating it by a median about 7 months before onset.

The cohort's ophthalmopathy patients, a group with duration under 3 months, had a Clinical Activity Score of at least 3 and a NOSPECS grade of at least 4. The investigators amplified TCR beta CDR3 regions from RNA transcripts. First-round RT-PCR with HTBI primers amplified the TCR CDR3 region. From the multiplex PCR reads, TCRdb called clonotypes with MiXCR, one entry per CDR3 protein. This table holds about 600,000 distinct CDR3 sequences, around 15% found once. The germline V gene encodes CDR1 MDHEN and CDR2 SYDVKM. The CDR3 runs to 14 residues. Trimming cost V 7 bases and J 0 bases; bases outside gene matches: 6.

Sequences were obtained from blood. V is TRBV28 and J is TRBJ2-7; 7 bases agree with TRBD1. The receptor was isolated from a woman aged 45-65 years with Graves' ophthalmopathy. The DNA of the CDR3 is TGTGCCAGCAAAAGGGGGCATCCCTCCTACGAGCAGTACTTC. Protein sequence: CASKRGHPSYEQYF.